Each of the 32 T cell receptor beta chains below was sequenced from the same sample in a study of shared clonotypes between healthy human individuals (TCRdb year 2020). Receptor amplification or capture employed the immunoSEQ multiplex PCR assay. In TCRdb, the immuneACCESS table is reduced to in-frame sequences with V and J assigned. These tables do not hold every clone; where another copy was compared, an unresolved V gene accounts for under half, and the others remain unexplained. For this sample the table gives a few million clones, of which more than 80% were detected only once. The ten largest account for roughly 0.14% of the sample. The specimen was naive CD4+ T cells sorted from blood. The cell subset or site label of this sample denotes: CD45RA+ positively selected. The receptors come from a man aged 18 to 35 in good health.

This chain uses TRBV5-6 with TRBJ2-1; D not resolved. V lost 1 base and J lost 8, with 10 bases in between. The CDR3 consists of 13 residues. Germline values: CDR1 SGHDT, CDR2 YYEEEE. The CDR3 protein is CASSLIPTHEQFF. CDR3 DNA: TGTGCCAGCAGCTTGATCCCTACCCATGAGCAGTTCTTC.

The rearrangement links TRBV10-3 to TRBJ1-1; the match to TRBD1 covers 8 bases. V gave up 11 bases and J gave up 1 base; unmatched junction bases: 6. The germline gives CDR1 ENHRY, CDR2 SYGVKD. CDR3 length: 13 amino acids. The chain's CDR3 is CAARTGQNTEAFF. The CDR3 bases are TGTGCCGCCCGGACAGGGCAGAACACTGAAGCTTTCTTT.

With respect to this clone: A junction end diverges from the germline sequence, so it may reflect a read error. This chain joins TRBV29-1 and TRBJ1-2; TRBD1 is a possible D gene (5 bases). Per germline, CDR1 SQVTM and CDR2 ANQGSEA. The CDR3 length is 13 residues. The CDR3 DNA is TGTCCTCTCCGGGGCAGCCTTAACTATGGCTACACCTTC. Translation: CPLRGSLNYGYTF.

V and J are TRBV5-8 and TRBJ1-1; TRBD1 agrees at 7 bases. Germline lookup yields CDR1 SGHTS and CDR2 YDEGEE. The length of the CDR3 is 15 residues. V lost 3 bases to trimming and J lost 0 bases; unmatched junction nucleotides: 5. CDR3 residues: CASSWGDRLNTEAFF. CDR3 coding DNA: TGTGCCAGCAGCTGGGGGGACAGACTGAACACTGAAGCTTTCTTT.

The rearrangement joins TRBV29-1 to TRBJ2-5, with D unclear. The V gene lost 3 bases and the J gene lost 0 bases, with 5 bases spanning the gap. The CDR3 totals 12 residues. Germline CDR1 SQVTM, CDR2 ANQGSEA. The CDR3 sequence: CSVDPHQETQYF. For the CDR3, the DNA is TGCAGCGTTGACCCCCACCAAGAGACCCAGTACTTC.

This CDR3 reads CAWSEGLVGSYEQYF. Here the CDR3 DNA reads TGTGCCTGGAGTGAGGGCCTCGTTGGATCCTACGAGCAGTACTTC. The J gene is TRBJ2-5, the V gene TRBV30; D gene uncertain. The J call may be wrong; the DNA end is better matched by TRBJ2-7. This CDR3 is 15 amino acids long. Germline CDR1 GTSNPN, CDR2 SVGIG (reference sequence).

The CDR3 region is CASSLFSKRPSGNTIYF. CDR3 sequence (DNA): TGTGCCAGCAGTTTATTCTCAAAGAGGCCCTCTGGAAACACCATATATTTT. The rearrangement uses TRBV28 and TRBJ1-3; D unresolved. Germline-derived CDR1 and CDR2 are MDHEN and SYDVKM. Deletions cut 1 base from V and 0 bases from J, with 13 bases between. This CDR3 has 17 amino acids.

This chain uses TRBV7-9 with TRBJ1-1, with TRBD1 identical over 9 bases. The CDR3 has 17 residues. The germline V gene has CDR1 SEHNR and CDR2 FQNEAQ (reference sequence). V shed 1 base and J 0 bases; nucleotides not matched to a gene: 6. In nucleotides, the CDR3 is TGTGCCAGCAGCTTAGTATGGGGACAGGGCGTGAACACTGAAGCTTTCTTT. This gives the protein CASSLVWGQGVNTEAFF. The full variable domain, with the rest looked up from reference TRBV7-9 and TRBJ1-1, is DTGVSQNPRHKITKRGQNVTFRCDPISEHNRLYWYRQTLGQGPEFLTYFQNEAQLEKSRLLSDRFSAERPKGSFSTLEIQRTEQGDSAMYLCASSLVWGQGVNTEAFFGQGTRLTVV.

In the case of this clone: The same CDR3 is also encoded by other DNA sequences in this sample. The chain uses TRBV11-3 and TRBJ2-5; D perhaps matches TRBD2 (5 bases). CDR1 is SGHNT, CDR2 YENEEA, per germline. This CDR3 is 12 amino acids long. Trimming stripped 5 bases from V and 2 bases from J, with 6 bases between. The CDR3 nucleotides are TGTGCCAGCAGCCGGGGTCAAGAGACCCAGTACTTC. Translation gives CASSRGQETQYF.

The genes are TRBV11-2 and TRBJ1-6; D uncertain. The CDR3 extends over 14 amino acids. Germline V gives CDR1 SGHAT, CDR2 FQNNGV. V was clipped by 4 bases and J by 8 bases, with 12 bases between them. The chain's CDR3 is CASSSIAEYSPLHF. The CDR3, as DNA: TGTGCCAGCAGCTCGATAGCGGAGTATTCACCCCTCCACTTT.

Here the CDR3 DNA reads TGCAGCGTTCGGACTAGCGGGGCGCGCACAGATACGCAGTATTTT. It encodes CSVRTSGARTDTQYF. This chain connects TRBV29-1 to TRBJ2-3; 12 bases match TRBD2. Germline assignment: CDR1 SQVTM and CDR2 ANQGSEA. The CDR3 is 15 residues long. V was clipped by 5 bases and J by 1 base; unmatched bases: 4.

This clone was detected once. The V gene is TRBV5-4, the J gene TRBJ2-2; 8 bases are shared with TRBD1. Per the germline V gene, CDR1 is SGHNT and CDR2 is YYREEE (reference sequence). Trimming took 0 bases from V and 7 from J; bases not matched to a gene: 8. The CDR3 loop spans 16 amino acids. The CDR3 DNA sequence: TGTGCCAGCAGCTTGGGTCGCCAGGGGGCAGGCGGGGAGCTGTTTTTT. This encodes CASSLGRQGAGGELFF. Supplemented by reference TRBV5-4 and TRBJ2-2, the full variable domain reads ETGVTQSPTHLIKTRGQQVTLRCSSQSGHNTVSWYQQALGQGPQFIFQYYREEENGRGNFPPRFSGLQFPNYSSELNVNALELDDSALYLCASSLGRQGAGGELFFGEGSRLTVL.

In DNA form, the CDR3 reads TGTGCCAGCAGCGTAGTTCCAGCGGGGGGCGAGACCCAGTACTTC. The encoded protein is CASSVVPAGGETQYF. The chain joins TRBV9 to TRBJ2-5; the match to TRBD2 covers 9 bases. This CDR3 comprises 15 residues. The V gene's germline CDR1 is SGDLS and CDR2 YYNGEE. V shed 0 bases, J shed 5 bases, and the junction held 5 bases outside the gene matches.

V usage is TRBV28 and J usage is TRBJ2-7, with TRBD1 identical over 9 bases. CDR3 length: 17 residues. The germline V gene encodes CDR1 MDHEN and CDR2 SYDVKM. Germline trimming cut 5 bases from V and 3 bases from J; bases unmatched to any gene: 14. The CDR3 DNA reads TGTGCCAGCAGTCCCTATGACAGGGGGAGAGACTACTACGAGCAGTACTTC. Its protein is CASSPYDRGRDYYEQYF. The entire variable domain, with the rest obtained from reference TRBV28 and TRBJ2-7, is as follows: DVKVTQSSRYLVKRTGEKVFLECVQDMDHENMFWYRQDPGLGLRLIYFSYDVKMKEKGDIPEGYSVSREKKERFSLILESASTNQTSMYLCASSPYDRGRDYYEQYFGPGTRLTVT.

CDR3 amino acids: CASSPLSGNTIYF. For the CDR3, the DNA is TGTGCCAGCAGCCCCCTTTCTGGAAACACCATATATTTT. The chain links TRBV7-9 to TRBJ1-3; no clear D gene. V shed 5 bases and J shed 1 base, with 6 bases lying between them. Germline V CDR1 and CDR2: SEHNR, FQNEAQ (reference sequence). The CDR3 has 13 residues. Filled out from reference TRBV7-9 and TRBJ1-3, the complete variable domain reads DTGVSQNPRHKITKRGQNVTFRCDPISEHNRLYWYRQTLGQGPEFLTYFQNEAQLEKSRLLSDRFSAERPKGSFSTLEIQRTEQGDSAMYLCASSPLSGNTIYFGEGSWLTVV.

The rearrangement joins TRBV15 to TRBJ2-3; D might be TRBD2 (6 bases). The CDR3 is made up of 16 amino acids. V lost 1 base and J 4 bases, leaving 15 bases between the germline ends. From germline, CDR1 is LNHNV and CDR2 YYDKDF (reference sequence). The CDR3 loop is CATSRGWLARADTQYF. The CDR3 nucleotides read TGTGCCACCAGCAGAGGATGGCTAGCGCGGGCAGATACGCAGTATTTT.

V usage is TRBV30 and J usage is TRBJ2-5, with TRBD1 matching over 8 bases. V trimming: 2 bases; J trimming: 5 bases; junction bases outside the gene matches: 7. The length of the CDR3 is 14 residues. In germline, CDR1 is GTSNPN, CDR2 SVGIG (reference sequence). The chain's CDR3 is CAWSIGQGEETQYF. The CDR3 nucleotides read TGTGCCTGGAGTATAGGACAGGGTGAGGAGACCCAGTACTTC. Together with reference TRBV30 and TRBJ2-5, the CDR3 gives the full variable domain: SQTIHQWPATLVQPVGSPLSLECTVEGTSNPNLYWYRQAAGRGLQLLFYSVGIGQISSEVPQNLSASRPQDRQFILSSKKLLLSDSGFYLCAWSIGQGEETQYFGPGTRLLVL.

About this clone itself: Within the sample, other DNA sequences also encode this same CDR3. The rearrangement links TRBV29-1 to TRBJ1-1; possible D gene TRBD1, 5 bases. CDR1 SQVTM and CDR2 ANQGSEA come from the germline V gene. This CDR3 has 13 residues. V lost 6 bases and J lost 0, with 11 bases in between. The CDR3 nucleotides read TGCAGCGTGGGGCGTATCCTGAACACTGAAGCTTTCTTT. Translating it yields CSVGRILNTEAFF.

Here the CDR3 DNA reads TGTGCCAGCAGCCCCGAATTGGACAGGGGTGGTTGGAAGACTGAAGCTTTCTTT. Encoded protein: CASSPELDRGGWKTEAFF. The genes are TRBV5-6 and TRBJ1-1; TRBD1 aligns across 9 bases. The CDR3 is 18 amino acids. V shed 4 bases, J shed 5 bases, and the junction held 18 bases outside the gene matches. CDR1 is SGHDT, CDR2 YYEEEE, per germline.

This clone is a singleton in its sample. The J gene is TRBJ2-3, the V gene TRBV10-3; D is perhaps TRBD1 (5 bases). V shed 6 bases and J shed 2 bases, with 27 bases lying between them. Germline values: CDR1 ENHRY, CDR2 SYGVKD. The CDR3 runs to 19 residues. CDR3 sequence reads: CAIRSQKRRFLGATDTQYF. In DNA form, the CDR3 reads TGTGCCATCAGATCGCAGAAGCGCCGGTTCTTAGGGGCCACAGATACGCAGTATTTT.

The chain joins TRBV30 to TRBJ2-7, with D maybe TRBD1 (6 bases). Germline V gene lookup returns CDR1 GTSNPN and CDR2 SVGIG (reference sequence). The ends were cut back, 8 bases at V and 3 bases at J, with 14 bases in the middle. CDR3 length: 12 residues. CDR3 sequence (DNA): TGTGCCGGCGCCCAGGGGCGCTACGAGCAGTACTTC. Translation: CAGAQGRYEQYF.

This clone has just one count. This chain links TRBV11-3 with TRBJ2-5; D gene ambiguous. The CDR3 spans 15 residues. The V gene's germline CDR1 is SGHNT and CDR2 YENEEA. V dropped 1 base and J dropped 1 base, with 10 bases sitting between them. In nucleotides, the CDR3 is TGTGCCAGCAGCTTAGGAAAGAGCGTCCAAGAGACCCAGTACTTC. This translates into CASSLGKSVQETQYF.

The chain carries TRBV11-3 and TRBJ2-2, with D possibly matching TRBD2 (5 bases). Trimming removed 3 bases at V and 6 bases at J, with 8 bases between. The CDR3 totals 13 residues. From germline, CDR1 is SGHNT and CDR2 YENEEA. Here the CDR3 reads CASSFKRAGELFF. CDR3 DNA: TGTGCCAGCAGCTTTAAGAGGGCCGGGGAGCTGTTTTTT.

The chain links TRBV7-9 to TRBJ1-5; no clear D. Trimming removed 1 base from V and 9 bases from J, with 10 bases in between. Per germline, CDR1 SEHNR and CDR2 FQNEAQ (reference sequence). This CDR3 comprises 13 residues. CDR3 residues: CASSLGGIGPQHF. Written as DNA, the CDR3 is TGTGCCAGCAGCTTAGGGGGTATCGGGCCCCAGCATTTT. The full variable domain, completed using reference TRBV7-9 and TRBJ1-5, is DTGVSQNPRHKITKRGQNVTFRCDPISEHNRLYWYRQTLGQGPEFLTYFQNEAQLEKSRLLSDRFSAERPKGSFSTLEIQRTEQGDSAMYLCASSLGGIGPQHFGDGTRLSIL.

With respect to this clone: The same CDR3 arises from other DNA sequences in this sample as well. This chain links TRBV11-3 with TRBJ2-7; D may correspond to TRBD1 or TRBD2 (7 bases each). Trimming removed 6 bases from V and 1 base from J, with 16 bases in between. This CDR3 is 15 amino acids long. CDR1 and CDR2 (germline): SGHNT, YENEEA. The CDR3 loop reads CASSLGGTASYEQYF. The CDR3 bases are TGTGCCAGCAGTCTCGGGGGGACAGCTTCCTACGAGCAGTACTTC.

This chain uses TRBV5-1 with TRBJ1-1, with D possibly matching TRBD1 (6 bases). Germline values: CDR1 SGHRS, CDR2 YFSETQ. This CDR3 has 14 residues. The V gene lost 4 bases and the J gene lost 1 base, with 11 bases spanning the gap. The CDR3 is CASSPTGRNTEAFF. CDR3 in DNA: TGCGCCAGCAGCCCTACAGGGAGGAACACTGAAGCTTTCTTT. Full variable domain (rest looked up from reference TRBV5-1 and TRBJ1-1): KAGVTQTPRYLIKTRGQQVTLSCSPISGHRSVSWYQQTPGQGLQFLFEYFSETQRNKGNFPGRFSGRQFSNSRSEMNVSTLELGDSALYLCASSPTGRNTEAFFGQGTRLTVV.

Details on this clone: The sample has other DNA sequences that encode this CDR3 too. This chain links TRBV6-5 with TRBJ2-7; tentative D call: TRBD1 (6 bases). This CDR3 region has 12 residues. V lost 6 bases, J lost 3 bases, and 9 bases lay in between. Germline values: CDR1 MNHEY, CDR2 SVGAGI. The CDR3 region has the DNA TGTGCCAGCAGCCCCAGGGGCTACGAGCAGTACTTC. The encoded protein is CASSPRGYEQYF.

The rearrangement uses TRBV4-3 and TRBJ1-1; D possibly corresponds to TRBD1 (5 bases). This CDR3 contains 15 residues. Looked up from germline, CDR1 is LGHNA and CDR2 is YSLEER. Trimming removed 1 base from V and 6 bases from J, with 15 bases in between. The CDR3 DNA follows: TGCGCCAGCAGCCAAGCGGCAGCCGGGACCCCTGAAGCTTTCTTT. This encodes CASSQAAAGTPEAFF.

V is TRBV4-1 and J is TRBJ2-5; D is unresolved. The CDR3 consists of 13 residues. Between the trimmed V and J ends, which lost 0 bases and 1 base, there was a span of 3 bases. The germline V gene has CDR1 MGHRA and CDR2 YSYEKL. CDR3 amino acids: CASSQDSQETQYF. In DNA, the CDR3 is TGCGCCAGCAGCCAAGACAGCCAAGAGACCCAGTACTTC.

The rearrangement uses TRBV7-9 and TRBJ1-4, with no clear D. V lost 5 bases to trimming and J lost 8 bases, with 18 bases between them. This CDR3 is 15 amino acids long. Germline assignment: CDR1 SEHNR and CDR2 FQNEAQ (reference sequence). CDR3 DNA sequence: TGTGCCAGCAGCATCGACTTTGGTTTTAGAGAAAAACTGTTTTTT. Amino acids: CASSIDFGFREKLFF.

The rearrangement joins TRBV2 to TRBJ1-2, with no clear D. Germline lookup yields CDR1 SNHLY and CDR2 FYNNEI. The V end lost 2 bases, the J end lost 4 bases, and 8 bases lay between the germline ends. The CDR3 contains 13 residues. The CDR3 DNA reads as TGTGCCAGCAGTGAAAAGGGTATCTATGGCTACACCTTC. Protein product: CASSEKGIYGYTF.

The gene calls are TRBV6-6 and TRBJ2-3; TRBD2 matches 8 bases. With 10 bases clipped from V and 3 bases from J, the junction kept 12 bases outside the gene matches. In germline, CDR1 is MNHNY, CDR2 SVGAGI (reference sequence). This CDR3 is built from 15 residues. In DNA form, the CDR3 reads TGTGCCATCTCCCGTTCGGGGGGGCCGACAGATACGCAGTATTTT. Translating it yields CAISRSGGPTDTQYF.